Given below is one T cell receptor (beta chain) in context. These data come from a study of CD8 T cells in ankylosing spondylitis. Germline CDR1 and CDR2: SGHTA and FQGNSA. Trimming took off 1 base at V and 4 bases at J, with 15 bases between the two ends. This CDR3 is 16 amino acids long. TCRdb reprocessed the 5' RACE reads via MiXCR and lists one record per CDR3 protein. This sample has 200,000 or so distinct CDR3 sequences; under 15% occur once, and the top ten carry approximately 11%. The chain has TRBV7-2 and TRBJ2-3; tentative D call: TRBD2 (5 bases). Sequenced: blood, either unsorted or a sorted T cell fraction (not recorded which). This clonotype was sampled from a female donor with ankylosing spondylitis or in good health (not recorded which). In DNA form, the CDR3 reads TGTGCCAGCAGCTTAGATCCTGGGAGTAGGGCAGATACGCAGTATTTT. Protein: CASSLDPGSRADTQYF.